This T cell receptor beta chain was captured by sequencing in a study of OX40 agonist ivuxolimab in advanced cancers. TCRdb's copy holds only in-frame clones and misses some; the assay was immunoSEQ multiplex PCR. The profile shows about 62,000 clones, around 90% of them singletons. Looked up from germline, CDR1 is SGDLS and CDR2 is YYNGEE. Trimming pared 2 bases from V and 7 bases from J, leaving 13 bases between. CDR3 length equals 14 residues. The material was CD4+ or CD8+ T cells sorted from blood, obtained in a trial of the OX40 agonist ivuxolimab. The clonotype comes from an adult with an advanced solid tumor such as melanoma, head and neck, liver or kidney cancer. V is TRBV9 and J is TRBJ2-1; D may be TRBD2 (6 bases). The chain's CDR3 is CASSVSSGDNEQFF. CDR3 in DNA: TGTGCCAGCAGCGTTTCTTCGGGGGATAATGAGCAGTTCTTC.